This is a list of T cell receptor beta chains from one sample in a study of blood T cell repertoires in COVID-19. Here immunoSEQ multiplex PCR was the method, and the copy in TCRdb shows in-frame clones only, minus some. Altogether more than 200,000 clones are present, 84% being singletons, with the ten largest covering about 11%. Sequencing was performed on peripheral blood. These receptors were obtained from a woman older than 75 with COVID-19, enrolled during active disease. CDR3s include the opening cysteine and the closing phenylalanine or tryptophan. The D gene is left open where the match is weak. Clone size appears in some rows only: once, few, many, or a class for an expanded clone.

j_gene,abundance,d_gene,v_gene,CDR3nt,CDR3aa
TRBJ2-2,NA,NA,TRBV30,TGTGCCTGGAGCCTTACGAACACCGGGGAGCTGTTTTTT,CAWSLTNTGELFF
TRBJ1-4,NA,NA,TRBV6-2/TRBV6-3,TGTGCCAGCAGTTCTAAGAGCGGGGAAAAACTGTTTTTT,CASSSKSGEKLFF
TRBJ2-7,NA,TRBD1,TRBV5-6,TGTGCCAGCAGCCGGAGGGGGACAGGGCGGTACGAGCAGTACTTC,CASSRRGTGRYEQYF
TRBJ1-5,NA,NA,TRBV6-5,TGTGCCGGGTCATACAGCTCCTGGAGCAATCAGCCCCAGCATTTT,CAGSYSSWSNQPQHF
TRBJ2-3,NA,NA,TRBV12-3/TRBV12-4,TGTGCCAGCACCCCGGGTCGAGATACGCAGTATTTT,CASTPGRDTQYF
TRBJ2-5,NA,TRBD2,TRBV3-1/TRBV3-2,TGTGCCAGCAGCCAAGAGGAACGAGCGGGGGGTATGAAAGAGACCCAGTACTTC,CASSQEERAGGMKETQYF
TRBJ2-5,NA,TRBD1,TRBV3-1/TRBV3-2,TGTGCCAGCAGCCAAGAAAGGACAGGGCAAGAGACCCAGTACTTC,CASSQERTGQETQYF
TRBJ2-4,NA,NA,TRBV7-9,TGTGCCAGCAGCTTAGACAGTATAGCCAAAAACATTCAGTACTTC,CASSLDSIAKNIQYF
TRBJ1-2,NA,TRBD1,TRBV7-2,TGTGCCAGCATCAAGGGACAGGGCTTCGTAGGCTACACCTTC,CASIKGQGFVGYTF
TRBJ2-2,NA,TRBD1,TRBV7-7,TGTGCTAGCAGCTTAGGACAGGGGAACACCGGGGAGCTGTTTTTT,CASSLGQGNTGELFF
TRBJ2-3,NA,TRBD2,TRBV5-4,TGTGCCAGCAGCTTACAGCGGGGGGGAGGCACAGATACGCAGTATTTT,CASSLQRGGGTDTQYF
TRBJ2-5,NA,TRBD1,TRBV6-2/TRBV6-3,TGTGCCAGCAGTTACCAACAGGGGGTAGAGACCCAGTACTTC,CASSYQQGVETQYF
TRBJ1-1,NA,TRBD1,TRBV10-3,TGTGCCATCAGTGAGCGGACAGGGTTGGCTGAAGCTTTCTTT,CAISERTGLAEAFF
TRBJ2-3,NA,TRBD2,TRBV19,TGTGCCAGTACCAAAGATGGCGGGGGGCGCACAGATACGCAGTATTTT,CASTKDGGGRTDTQYF
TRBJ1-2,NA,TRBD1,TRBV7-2,TGTGCCAGCAGCACAACAGGGGTCTATGGCTACACCTTC,CASSTTGVYGYTF
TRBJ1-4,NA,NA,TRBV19,TGTGCCAGTAGTAGTGGAGCAACTAATGAAAAACTGTTTTTT,CASSSGATNEKLFF
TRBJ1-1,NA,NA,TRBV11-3,TGTGCCAGCAGCCGAACAGGGAACACTGAAGCTTTCTTT,CASSRTGNTEAFF
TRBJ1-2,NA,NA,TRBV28,TGTGCCAGCAGTTTAATCGGAGCGAAATCTCGGGGCTACACCTTC,CASSLIGAKSRGYTF
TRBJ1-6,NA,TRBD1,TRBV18,TGTGCCAGCTCACCAGGGACAGGGGTCGGTTCACCCCTCCACTTT,CASSPGTGVGSPLHF
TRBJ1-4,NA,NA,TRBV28,TGTGCCAGCAGCCCCATAGCCGACGGAGAAAAACTGTTTTTT,CASSPIADGEKLFF
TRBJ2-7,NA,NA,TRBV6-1,TGTGCCAGCAGTGAAGGAGCGGCGGCTTACGAGCAGTACTTC,CASSEGAAAYEQYF
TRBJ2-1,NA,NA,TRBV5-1,TGCGCCAGCAGCCCACAGGGATTTTACAATGAGCAGTTCTTC,CASSPQGFYNEQFF
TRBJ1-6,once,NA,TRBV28,TGTGCCAGCAGCTCCATCGGACAGTTATCACCCCTCCACTTT,CASSSIGQLSPLHF
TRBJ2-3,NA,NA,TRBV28,TGTGCCAGCAGTTTATCGGGCAGGGGCTTGACTACCTTT,CASSLSGRGLTTF
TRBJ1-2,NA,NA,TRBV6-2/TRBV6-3,TGTGCCAGCAGTTACCGACAGACTAACTATGGCTACACCTTC,CASSYRQTNYGYTF
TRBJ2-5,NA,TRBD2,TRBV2,TGTGCCAGCAGTGAAGCCGGGGGGTGGCTCGGAGAGACCCAGTACTTC,CASSEAGGWLGETQYF